This TCR beta chain originates from a study of regulatory T cells in long-lasting Graves disease. A note on this clonotype: Its antigen is unknown.

General study points: Public clonotype sharing was higher in persistent than newly diagnosed patients. Persistent disease was characterized by preferential usage of TRBV28, TRBJ1-2 and TRBJ2-5.

Investigators prepared the TCR beta libraries by applying iRepertoire HTBI primers and Arm-PCR of CDR3 regions. Per the authors' pipeline: The study identified roughly 59 TRBV and 13 to 15 TRBJ segments across samples. TCRdb ran MiXCR on the multiplex PCR reads and lists one entry per CDR3 protein. These V and J calls derive from TCRdb rather than the authors' analysis. The table shows roughly 500,000 distinct CDR3 sequences, with roughly 22% occurring only once. As to time point: persistent/refractory GD, antithyroid drugs over 5 years with positive TRAb. Preparation of the TCR library used RNA extracted from PBMCs. All patients originated from an endocrinology department located in Xi'an, China. This CDR3 region has 12 residues. Trimming took 5 bases from V and 7 from J, leaving 11 bases between them. Germline-derived CDR1 and CDR2 are SGHTA and FQGNSA.

The specimen comprised peripheral blood mononuclear cells (PBMCs), sampled when the disease was refractory, from a patient treated with antithyroid drugs. The sequence derives from a female donor with Graves disease. The chain combines TRBV7-2 with TRBJ1-1; D is uncertain. Written as DNA, the CDR3 is TGTGCCAGCAGCACAACAAGAGGTGAAGCTTTCTTT. Amino acids: CASSTTRGEAFF. The entire variable domain, with the rest obtained from reference TRBV7-2 and TRBJ1-1, is as follows: GAGVSQSPSNKVTEKGKDVELRCDPISGHTALYWYRQSLGQGLEFLIYFQGNSAPDKSGLPSDRFSAERTGGSVSTLTIQRTQQEDSAVYLCASSTTRGEAFFGQGTRLTVV.